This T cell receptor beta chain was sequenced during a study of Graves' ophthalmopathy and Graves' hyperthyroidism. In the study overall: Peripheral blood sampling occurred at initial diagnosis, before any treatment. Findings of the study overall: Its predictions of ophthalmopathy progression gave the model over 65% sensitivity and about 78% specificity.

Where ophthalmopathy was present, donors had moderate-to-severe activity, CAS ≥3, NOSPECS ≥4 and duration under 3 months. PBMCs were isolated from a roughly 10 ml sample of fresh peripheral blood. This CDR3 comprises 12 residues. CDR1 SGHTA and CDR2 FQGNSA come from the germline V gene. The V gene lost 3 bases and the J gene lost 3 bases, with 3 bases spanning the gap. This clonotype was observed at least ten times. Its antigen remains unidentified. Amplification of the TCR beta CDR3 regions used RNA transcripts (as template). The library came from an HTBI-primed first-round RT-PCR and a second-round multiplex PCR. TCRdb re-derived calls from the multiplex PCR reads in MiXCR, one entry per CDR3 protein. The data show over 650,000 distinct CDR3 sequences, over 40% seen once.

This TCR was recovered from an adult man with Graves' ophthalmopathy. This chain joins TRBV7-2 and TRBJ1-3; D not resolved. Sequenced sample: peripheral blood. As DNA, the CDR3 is TGTGCCAGCAGCTTCGTTGGAAACACCATATATTTT. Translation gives CASSFVGNTIYF.